This entry lists 13 T cell receptor beta chains sequenced from one sample in a study of T cell responses to AZD1222 COVID-19 vaccine. Assay: immunoSEQ multiplex PCR; the TCRdb copy retains only in-frame clones and omits some. The sample records around 130,000 clones, around 86% being singletons. This specimen consisted of peripheral blood, obtained 28 days after the second AZD1222 dose. The receptors originated from an adult who received the AZD1222 COVID-19 vaccine.

The chain joins TRBV7-2 to TRBJ2-1; TRBD2 is a possible D gene (5 bases). The germline CDR1 and CDR2 sequences are SGHTA and FQGNSA. The ends were cut back, 3 bases at V and 5 bases at J, with 20 bases in the middle. CDR3 length: 17 amino acids. CDR3 DNA: TGTGCCAGCAGCTTCGCGTCCGGGGAAGCAGGCGACAATGAGCAGTTCTTC. Residues: CASSFASGEAGDNEQFF.

The V call is TRBV5-4, the J call TRBJ2-2, with D possibly matching TRBD1 (6 bases). Per germline, CDR1 SGHNT and CDR2 YYREEE (reference sequence). V shed 4 bases and J shed 4 bases, with 17 bases lying between them. The CDR3 is 16 residues long. As DNA, the CDR3 is TGTGCCAGCAGCCCTCCGGGACAAAGGGGCACCGGGGAGCTGTTTTTT. It translates to CASSPPGQRGTGELFF.

As DNA, the CDR3 is TGCGCCAGCAGTGAAACTAGCGGGGCCTCCTACAATGAGCAGTTCTTC. Residues: CASSETSGASYNEQFF. The V gene is TRBV10-1, the J gene TRBJ2-1; 10 bases align to TRBD2. The V gene's germline CDR1 is WNHNN and CDR2 SYGVQD (reference sequence). The junction had 2 bases not matched to a gene; V was cut back by 3 bases and J by 0 bases. The CDR3 loop spans 16 amino acids.

V is TRBV27 and J is TRBJ2-7; TRBD1 aligns across 7 bases. The CDR3 runs 13 residues. The V segment lost 4 bases and the J segment 5 bases; nucleotides outside the gene matches: 5. Germline V gene sequence: CDR1 MNHEY, CDR2 SMNVEV (reference sequence). CDR3 amino acids: CASSSYRGHEQYF. In DNA form, the CDR3 reads TGTGCCAGCAGTTCCTACAGGGGCCACGAGCAGTACTTC.

V and J are TRBV15 and TRBJ2-6; TRBD2 aligns across 8 bases. V dropped 1 base and J dropped 1; count of bases not matched to a gene: 9. Germline V gene lookup returns CDR1 LNHNV and CDR2 YYDKDF (reference sequence). The CDR3 runs to 19 residues. CDR3 loop: CATSRVRRGVPSGANVLTF. The CDR3 region has the DNA TGTGCCACCAGCAGAGTTAGGCGGGGGGTACCTTCTGGGGCCAACGTCCTGACTTTC.

The V gene is TRBV6-5, the J gene TRBJ1-1; no firm D call. Trimming cost V 2 bases and J 7 bases, with 17 bases left between them. Germline-derived CDR1 and CDR2 are MNHEY and SVGAGI. CDR3 length: 15 residues. CDR3 nucleotide sequence: TGTGCCAGCAGTTACCCCCCCGGGGATTGGGTTGAAGCTTTCTTT. Amino acid sequence: CASSYPPGDWVEAFF.

The chain couples TRBV6-5 to TRBJ1-6, with 7 positions matching TRBD1. The CDR3 has 14 residues. Germline V gene sequence: CDR1 MNHEY, CDR2 SVGAGI. The trim removed 8 bases at V and 9 bases at J, leaving 10 bases unmatched. CDR3 loop: CASGGGTAASPLHF. In DNA, the CDR3 is TGTGCCAGCGGAGGAGGGACAGCCGCTTCACCCCTCCACTTT.

The sample holds one count of this clone. The J gene is TRBJ2-3, the V gene TRBV6-4; 14 nucleotides match TRBD2. Germline V lookup: CDR1 MRHNA, CDR2 SNTAGT. The CDR3 is 14 residues long. J lost 15 bases, V lost 5 bases, and 10 bases had no gene match. CDR3 residues: CASSPTTSGGAHYF. The CDR3 DNA sequence: TGTGCCAGCAGTCCGACGACTAGCGGGGGGGCCCACTATTTT.

In this sample, this clone turned up once. The chain is built from TRBV7-9 and TRBJ2-2, with D possibly TRBD1 on 5 matching bases. The CDR3 extends over 15 amino acids. Germline-derived CDR1 and CDR2 are SEHNR and FQNEAQ (reference sequence). V was clipped by 1 base and J by 4 bases, with 10 bases between them. CDR3 sequence: CASSLGLDSTGELFF. The CDR3 DNA sequence: TGTGCCAGCAGCTTAGGCCTCGACAGCACCGGGGAGCTGTTTTTT.

The rearrangement uses TRBV5-1 and TRBJ1-1; the match to TRBD1 covers 9 bases. CDR1 and CDR2 from the germline V gene are SGHRS and YFSETQ. The CDR3 runs to 14 residues. V dropped 3 bases and J dropped 4; count of bases not matched to a gene: 4. In DNA form, the CDR3 reads TGCGCCAGCAGCTGGGACAGGGCCATCACTGAAGCTTTCTTT. Protein product: CASSWDRAITEAFF.

The chain carries TRBV29-1 and TRBJ2-1; 10 nucleotides agree with TRBD2. The length of the CDR3 is 14 residues. Germline CDR1 SQVTM, CDR2 ANQGSEA. After removal of 7 bases from V and 5 bases from J, the junction contained 8 bases not matched to a gene. DNA for the CDR3: TGCAGCGCGAAGCGGGGGGGAGACCACAATGAGCAGTTCTTC. It specifies CSAKRGGDHNEQFF.

The chain links TRBV6-1 to TRBJ2-3, with TRBD2 matching 12 bases. CDR1 and CDR2 (germline): MNHNS, SASEGT. J was trimmed by 5 bases and V by 3 bases; bases with no gene match: 3. The CDR3 has 15 amino acids. CDR3 DNA: TGTGCCAGCAGTGACCTAGCGGGGGGGGGAGATACGCAGTATTTT. It yields the protein CASSDLAGGGDTQYF.

This sequence joins TRBV13 and TRBJ2-7; D remains ambiguous. Germline V gene lookup returns CDR1 PRHDT and CDR2 FYEKMQ (reference sequence). The CDR3 consists of 12 residues. V lost 5 bases and J lost 4, with 9 bases in between. CDR3 in DNA: TGTGCCAGCAGCCTTTACGGTTACGAGCAGTACTTC. Protein sequence: CASSLYGYEQYF.